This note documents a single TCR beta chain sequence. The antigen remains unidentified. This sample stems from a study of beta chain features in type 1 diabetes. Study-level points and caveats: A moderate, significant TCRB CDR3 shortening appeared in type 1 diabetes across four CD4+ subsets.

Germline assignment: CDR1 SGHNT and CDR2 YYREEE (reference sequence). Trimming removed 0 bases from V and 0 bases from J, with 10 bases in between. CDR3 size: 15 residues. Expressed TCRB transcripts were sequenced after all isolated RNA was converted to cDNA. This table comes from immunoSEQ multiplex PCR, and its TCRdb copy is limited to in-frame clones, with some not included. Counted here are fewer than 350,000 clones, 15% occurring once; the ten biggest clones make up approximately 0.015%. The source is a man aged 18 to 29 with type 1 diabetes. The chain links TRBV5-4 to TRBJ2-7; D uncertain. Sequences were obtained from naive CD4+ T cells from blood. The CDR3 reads CASSLDIKPSYEQYF. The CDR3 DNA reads TGTGCCAGCAGCTTGGACATAAAACCCTCCTACGAGCAGTACTTC.